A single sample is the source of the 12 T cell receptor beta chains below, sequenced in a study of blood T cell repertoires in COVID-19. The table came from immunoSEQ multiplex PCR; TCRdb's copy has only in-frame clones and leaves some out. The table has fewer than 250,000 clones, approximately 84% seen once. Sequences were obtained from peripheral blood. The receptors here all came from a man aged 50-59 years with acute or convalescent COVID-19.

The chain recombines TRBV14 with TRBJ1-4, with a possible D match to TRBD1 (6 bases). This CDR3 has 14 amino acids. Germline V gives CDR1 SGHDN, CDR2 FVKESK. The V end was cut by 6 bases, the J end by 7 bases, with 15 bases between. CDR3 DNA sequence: TGTGCCAGCAGTCCCAGGGGTTGGGGTGAAAAACTGTTTTTT. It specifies CASSPRGWGEKLFF. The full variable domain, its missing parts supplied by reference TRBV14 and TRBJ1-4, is EAGVTQFPSHSVIEKGQTVTLRCDPISGHDNLYWYRRVMGKEIKFLLHFVKESKQDESGMPNNRFLAERTGGTYSTLKVQPAELEDSGVYFCASSPRGWGEKLFFGSGTQLSVL.

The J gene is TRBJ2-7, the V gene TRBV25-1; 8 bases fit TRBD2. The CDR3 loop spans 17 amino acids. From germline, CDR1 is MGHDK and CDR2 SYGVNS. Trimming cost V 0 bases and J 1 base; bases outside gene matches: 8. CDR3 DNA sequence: TGTGCCAGCAGTGAATATGATGGCGGGGGGACTTCCTACGAGCAGTACTTC. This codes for CASSEYDGGGTSYEQYF.

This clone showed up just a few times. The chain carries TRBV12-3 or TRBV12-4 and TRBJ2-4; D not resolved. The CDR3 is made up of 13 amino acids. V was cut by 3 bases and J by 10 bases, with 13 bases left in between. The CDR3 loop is CASSFGSSRIQYF. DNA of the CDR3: TGTGCCAGCAGTTTCGGCAGCTCGAGGATTCAGTACTTC.

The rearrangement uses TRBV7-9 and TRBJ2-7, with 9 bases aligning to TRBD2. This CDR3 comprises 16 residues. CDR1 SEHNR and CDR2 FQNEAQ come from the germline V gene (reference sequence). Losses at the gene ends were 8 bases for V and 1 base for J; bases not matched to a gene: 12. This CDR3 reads CASLSGGGAPSYEQYF. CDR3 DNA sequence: TGTGCCAGCCTATCAGGCGGGGGGGCCCCATCCTACGAGCAGTACTTC.

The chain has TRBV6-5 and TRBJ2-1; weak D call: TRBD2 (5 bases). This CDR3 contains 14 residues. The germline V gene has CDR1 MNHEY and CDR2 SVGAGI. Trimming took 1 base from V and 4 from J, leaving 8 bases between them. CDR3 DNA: TGTGCCAGCAGTTACTTGTCGGGATACAATGAGCAGTTCTTC. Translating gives CASSYLSGYNEQFF.

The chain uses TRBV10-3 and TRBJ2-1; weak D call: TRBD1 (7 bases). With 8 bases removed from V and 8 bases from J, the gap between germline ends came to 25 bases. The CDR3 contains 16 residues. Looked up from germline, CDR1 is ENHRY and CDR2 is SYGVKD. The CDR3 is CAISQGGRARSHEQFF. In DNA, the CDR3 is TGTGCCATCTCCCAGGGGGGCAGGGCGAGGAGTCATGAGCAGTTCTTC.

The CDR3 bases are TGTGCCAGCAGGGGACAGGGGGACCAGCCCCAGCATTTT. It specifies CASRGQGDQPQHF. The chain has TRBV6-6 and TRBJ1-5; 11 bases are shared with TRBD1. The germline CDR1 and CDR2 sequences are MNHNY and SVGAGI (reference sequence). The junction had 2 bases not matched to a gene; V was cut back by 6 bases and J by 7 bases. This CDR3 is built from 13 residues.

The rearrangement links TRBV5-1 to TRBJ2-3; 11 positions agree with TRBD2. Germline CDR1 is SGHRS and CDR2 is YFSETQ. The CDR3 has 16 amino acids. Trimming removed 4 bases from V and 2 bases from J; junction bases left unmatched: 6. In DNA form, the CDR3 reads TGCGCCAGCAGCCGGGGACTAGCGGCCTCCACAGATACGCAGTATTTT. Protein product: CASSRGLAASTDTQYF.

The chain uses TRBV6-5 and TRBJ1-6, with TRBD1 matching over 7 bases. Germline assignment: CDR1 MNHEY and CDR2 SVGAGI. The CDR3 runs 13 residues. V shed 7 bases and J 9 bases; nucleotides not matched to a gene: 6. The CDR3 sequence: CASTNRGSSPLHF. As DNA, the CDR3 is TGTGCCAGCACCAACAGGGGTAGTTCACCCCTCCACTTT.

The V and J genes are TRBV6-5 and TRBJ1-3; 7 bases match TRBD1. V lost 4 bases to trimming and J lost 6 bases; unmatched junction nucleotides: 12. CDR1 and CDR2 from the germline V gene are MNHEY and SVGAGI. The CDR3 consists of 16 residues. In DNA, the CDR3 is TGTGCCAGCAGTTCAGGACGGCGACAGGGTACAAACACCATATATTTT. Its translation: CASSSGRRQGTNTIYF.

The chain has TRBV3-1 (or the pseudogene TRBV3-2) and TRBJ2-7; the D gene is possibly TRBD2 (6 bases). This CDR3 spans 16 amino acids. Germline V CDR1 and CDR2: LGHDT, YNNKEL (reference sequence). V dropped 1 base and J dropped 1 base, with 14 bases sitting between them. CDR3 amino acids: CASSQVVGTPSYEQYF. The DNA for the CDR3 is TGTGCCAGCAGCCAAGTCGTGGGGACTCCTTCCTACGAGCAGTACTTC.

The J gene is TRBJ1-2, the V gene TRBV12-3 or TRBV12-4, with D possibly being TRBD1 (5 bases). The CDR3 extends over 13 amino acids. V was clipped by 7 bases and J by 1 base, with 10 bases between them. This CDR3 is CASTGTVNYGYTF. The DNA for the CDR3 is TGTGCCAGCACCGGGACTGTTAACTATGGCTACACCTTC.